This T cell receptor (beta chain) was recovered during a study of T cells in Graves' hyperthyroidism and ophthalmopathy. Study-level points and caveats: Blood shared most expanded thyroid clonotypes above 0.001. The model's output predicted ophthalmopathy at a median of 6.5 months prior to onset.

This clonotype has a count of ten or more. Its antigen is currently unknown. Germline CDR1 reads MNHNS; CDR2 reads SASEGT. This CDR3 has 14 amino acids. The junction had 5 bases not matched to a gene; V was cut back by 3 bases and J by 6 bases. TCR beta CDR3 sequences were amplified from RNA transcripts. First-round RT-PCR with HTBI primers amplified the TCR CDR3 region. Each CDR3 protein gets one entry after TCRdb re-called the multiplex PCR reads with MiXCR. The sample consists of a few hundred thousand distinct CDR3 sequences, around a sixth of them appearing once. Patients aged 18 to 65 had newly diagnosed hyperthyroidism lasting under 2 months. Lactation, pregnancy, other autoimmune disease or uncontrolled infection led to exclusion of patients.

This receptor was identified in a woman in her 30s with Graves' hyperthyroidism. The rearrangement joins TRBV6-1 to TRBJ2-3; 8 positions match TRBD2. The sample comprised blood. This CDR3 reads CASSESAGEDTQYF. CDR3 nucleotide sequence: TGTGCCAGCAGTGAGTCAGCGGGAGAGGATACGCAGTATTTT.